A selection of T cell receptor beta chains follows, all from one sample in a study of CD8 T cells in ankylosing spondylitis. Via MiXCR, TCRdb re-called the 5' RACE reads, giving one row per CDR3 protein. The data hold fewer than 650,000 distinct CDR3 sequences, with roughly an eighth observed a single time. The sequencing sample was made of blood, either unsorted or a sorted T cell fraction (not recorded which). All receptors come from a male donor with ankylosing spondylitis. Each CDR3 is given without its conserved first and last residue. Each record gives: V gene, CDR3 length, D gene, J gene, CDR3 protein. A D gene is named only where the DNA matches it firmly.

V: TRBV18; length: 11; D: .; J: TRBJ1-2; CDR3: ASSPGGVYDYT
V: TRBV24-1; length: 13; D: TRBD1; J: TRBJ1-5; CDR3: ATSEGTGGGEPQH
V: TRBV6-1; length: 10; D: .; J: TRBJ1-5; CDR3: ASNRLNQPQH
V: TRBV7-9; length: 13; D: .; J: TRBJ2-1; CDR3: ASSPQRGSYNEQF
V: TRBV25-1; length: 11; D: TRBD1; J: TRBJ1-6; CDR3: ASSKGANSPLH
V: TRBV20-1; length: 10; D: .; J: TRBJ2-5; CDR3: SAQRAPGAQY
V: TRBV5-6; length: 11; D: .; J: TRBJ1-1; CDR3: ASSLRLATEAF
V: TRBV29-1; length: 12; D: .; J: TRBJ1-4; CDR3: SVEGTRTNEKLF
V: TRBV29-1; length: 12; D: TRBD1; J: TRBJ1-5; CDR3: SVEGQGANQPQH
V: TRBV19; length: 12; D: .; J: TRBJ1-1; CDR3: ASSTRGLGTEAF
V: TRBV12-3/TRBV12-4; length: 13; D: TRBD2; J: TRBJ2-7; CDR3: ASSWGGGETYEQY
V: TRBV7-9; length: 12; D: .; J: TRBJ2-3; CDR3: ASSPNGVTDTQY
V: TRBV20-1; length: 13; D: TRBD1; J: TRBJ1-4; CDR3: SARTGTGSGEKLF
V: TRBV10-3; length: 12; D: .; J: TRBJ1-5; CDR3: AISEVQGNQPQH
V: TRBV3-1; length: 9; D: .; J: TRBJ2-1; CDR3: ASSQLGEQF
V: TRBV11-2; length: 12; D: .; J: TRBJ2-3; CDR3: ASSLERAHDTQY